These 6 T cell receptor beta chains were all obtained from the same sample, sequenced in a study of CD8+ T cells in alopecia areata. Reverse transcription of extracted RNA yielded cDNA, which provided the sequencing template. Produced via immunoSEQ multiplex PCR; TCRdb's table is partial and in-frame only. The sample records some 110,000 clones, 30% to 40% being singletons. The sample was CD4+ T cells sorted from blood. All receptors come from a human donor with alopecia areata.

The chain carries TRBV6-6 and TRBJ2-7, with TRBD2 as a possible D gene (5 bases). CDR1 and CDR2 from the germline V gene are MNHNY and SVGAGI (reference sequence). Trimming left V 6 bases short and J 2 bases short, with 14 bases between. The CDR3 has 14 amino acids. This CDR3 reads CASSQADGAYEQYF. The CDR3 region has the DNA TGTGCCAGCAGCCAAGCGGACGGCGCCTACGAGCAGTACTTC.

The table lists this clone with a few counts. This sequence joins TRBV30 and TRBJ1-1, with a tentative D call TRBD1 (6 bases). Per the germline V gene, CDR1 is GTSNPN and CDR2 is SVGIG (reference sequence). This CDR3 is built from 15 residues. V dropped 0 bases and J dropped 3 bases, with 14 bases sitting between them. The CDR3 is CAWSVIDRKHTEAFF. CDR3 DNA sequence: TGTGCCTGGAGTGTAATCGACAGGAAACACACTGAAGCTTTCTTT.

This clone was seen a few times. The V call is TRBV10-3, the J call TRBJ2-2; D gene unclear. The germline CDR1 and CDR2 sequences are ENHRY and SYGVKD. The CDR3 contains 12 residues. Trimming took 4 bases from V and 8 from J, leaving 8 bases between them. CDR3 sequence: CAISGAGGELFF. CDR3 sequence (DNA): TGTGCCATCAGTGGGGCAGGAGGGGAGCTGTTTTTT.

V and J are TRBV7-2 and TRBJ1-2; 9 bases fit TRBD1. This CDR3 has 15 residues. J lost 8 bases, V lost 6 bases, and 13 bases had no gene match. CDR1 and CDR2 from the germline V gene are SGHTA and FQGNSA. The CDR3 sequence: CASSPNPTGGQGYTF. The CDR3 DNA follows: TGTGCCAGCAGTCCAAATCCAACAGGGGGCCAAGGCTACACCTTC.

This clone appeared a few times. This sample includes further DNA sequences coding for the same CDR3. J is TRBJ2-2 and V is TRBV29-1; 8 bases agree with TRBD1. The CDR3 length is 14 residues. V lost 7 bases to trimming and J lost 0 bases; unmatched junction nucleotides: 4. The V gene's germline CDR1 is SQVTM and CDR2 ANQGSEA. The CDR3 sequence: CSARTGPNTGELFF. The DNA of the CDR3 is TGCAGCGCCAGGACAGGGCCGAACACCGGGGAGCTGTTTTTT.

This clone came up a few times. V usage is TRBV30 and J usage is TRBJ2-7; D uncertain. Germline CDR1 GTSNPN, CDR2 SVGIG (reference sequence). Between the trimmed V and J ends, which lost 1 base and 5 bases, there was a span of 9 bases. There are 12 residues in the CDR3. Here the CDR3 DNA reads TGTGCCTGGAGTGCGGACCGACACGAGCAGTACTTC. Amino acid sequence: CAWSADRHEQYF.